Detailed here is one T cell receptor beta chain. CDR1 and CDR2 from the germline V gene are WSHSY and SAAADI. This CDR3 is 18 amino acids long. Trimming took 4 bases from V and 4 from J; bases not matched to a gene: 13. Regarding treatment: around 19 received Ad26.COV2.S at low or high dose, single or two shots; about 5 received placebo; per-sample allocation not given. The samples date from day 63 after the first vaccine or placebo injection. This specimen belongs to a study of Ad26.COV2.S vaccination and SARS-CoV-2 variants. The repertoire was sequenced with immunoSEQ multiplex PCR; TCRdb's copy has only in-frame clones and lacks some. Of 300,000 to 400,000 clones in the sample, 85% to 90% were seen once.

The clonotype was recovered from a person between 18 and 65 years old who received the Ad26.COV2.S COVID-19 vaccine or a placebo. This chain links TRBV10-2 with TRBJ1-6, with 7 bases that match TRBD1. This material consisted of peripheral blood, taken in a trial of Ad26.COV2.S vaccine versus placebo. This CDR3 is CASSGLEQGSTYNSPLHF. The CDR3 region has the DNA TGCGCCAGCAGTGGTCTAGAACAGGGGTCTACATATAATTCACCCCTCCACTTT.